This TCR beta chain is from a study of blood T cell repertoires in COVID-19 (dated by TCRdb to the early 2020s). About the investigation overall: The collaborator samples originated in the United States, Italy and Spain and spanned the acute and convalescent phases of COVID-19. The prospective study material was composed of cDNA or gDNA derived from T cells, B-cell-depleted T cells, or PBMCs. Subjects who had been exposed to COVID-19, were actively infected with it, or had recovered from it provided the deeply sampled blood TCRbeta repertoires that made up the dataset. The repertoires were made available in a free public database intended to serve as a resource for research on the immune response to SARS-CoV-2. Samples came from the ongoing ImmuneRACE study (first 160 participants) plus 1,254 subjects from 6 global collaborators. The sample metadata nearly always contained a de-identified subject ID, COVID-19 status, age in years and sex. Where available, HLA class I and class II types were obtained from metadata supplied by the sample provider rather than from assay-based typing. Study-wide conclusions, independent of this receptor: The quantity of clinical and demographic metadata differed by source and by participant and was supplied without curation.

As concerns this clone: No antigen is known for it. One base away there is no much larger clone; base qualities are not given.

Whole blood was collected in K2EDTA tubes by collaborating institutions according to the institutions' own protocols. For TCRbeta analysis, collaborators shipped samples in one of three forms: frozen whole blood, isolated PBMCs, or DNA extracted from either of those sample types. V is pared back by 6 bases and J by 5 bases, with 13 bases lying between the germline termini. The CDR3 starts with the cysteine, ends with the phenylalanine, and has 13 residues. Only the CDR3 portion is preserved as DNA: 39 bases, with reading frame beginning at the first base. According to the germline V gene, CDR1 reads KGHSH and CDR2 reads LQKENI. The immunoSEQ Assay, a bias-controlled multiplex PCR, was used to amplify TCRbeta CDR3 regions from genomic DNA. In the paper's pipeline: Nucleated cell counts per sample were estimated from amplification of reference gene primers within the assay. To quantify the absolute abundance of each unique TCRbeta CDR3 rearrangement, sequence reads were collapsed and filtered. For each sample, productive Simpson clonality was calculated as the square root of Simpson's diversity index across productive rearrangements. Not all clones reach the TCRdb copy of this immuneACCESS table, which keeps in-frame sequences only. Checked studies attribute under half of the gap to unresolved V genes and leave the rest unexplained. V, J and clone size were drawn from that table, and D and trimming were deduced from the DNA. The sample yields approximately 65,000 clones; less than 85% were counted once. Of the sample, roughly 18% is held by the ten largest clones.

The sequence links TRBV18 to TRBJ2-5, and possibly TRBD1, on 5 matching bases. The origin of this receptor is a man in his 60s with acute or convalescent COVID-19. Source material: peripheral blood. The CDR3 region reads CASSPGHLETQYF. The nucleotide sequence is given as TGTGCCAGCTCGCCTGGACACCTGGAGACCCAGTACTTC.